The 8 T cell receptor beta chains in this list originate from one sample, sequenced in a study of blood T cell repertoires in COVID-19. Some clones are missing from TCRdb's copy, which holds only in-frame ones; the method was immunoSEQ multiplex PCR. This sample has 35,000 to 45,000 clones, with roughly three quarters found just once. The specimen was peripheral blood. The receptor source for this set is a man between 65 and 79 years old with active or convalescent COVID-19.

This clone was found a few times. The chain uses TRBV30 and TRBJ1-6; tentatively, D is TRBD1 (6 bases). This CDR3 is 14 amino acids long. Germline-derived CDR1 and CDR2 are GTSNPN and SVGIG (reference sequence). With 5 bases removed from V and 7 bases from J, the gap between germline ends came to 15 bases. CDR3 sequence (DNA): TGTGCCTGGGAGACAGGTTTTCCCAATTCACCCCTCCACTTT. Translation gives CAWETGFPNSPLHF.

This sequence joins TRBV3-1 (or the pseudogene TRBV3-2) and TRBJ1-4; D is unresolved. Per germline, CDR1 LGHDT and CDR2 YNNKEL (reference sequence). The germline V and J ends were trimmed by 0 bases and 14 bases, with 10 bases remaining between them. This CDR3 spans 12 amino acids. The CDR3 coding sequence is TGTGCCAGCAGCCAAGATGAGGACTGTCTGTTTTTT. Translation gives CASSQDEDCLFF.

The V call is TRBV7-9, the J call TRBJ2-3; D uncertain. Trimming cost V 1 base and J 8 bases, with 7 bases left between them. CDR3 length: 12 amino acids. CDR1 and CDR2 from the germline V gene are SEHNR and FQNEAQ (reference sequence). CDR3 coding DNA: TGTGCCAGCAGCTTAGAGCGTGGTACGCAGTATTTT. This sequence encodes CASSLERGTQYF.

The chain recombines TRBV27 with TRBJ1-1, with TRBD1 as a possible D gene (6 bases). This CDR3 has 14 residues. Germline V gives CDR1 MNHEY, CDR2 SMNVEV (reference sequence). V dropped 6 bases and J dropped 6 bases, with 17 bases sitting between them. CDR3 in DNA: TGTGCCAGCAGCCCAGACCAGGGGAAGCCTGAAGCTTTCTTT. Its translation: CASSPDQGKPEAFF.

The chain carries TRBV7-5 and TRBJ1-2. TRBV7-5 is labeled a pseudogene. The CDR3 spans 12 residues. The DNA of the CDR3 is TGTGTCAGGGCAGCCCGCGTGAGGGGCTACACCTTC. Encoded protein: CVRAARVRGYTF.

This clone was seen a few times. CDR3 sequence (DNA): TGTGCCAGCAGTGGACAGGGAAACACCGGGGAGCTGTTTTTT. This translates into CASSGQGNTGELFF. This chain links TRBV7-9 with TRBJ2-2, with 8 bases fitting TRBD1. The CDR3 length is 14 residues. The J segment lost 2 bases and the V segment lost 6 bases, leaving 2 bases of the junction unmatched. Per the germline V gene, CDR1 is SEHNR and CDR2 is FQNEAQ (reference sequence).

The chain couples TRBV2 to TRBJ1-5; the match to TRBD1 covers 8 bases. This CDR3 has 13 residues. CDR1 is SNHLY and CDR2 is FYNNEI in the germline V gene. Trimming removed 6 bases from V and 6 bases from J; junction bases left unmatched: 4. Here the CDR3 reads CASRITGGQPQHF. Written as DNA, the CDR3 is TGTGCCAGCAGAATAACAGGGGGTCAGCCCCAGCATTTT.

The V and J genes are TRBV19 and TRBJ1-1; maybe TRBD1 (5 bases). CDR3 length: 13 amino acids. Germline-derived CDR1 and CDR2 are LNHDA and SQIVND (reference sequence). V was clipped by 5 bases and J by 1 base, with 8 bases between them. The CDR3 DNA reads as TGTGCCAGTAGTGGCGACAGGAACACTGAAGCTTTCTTT. It translates to CASSGDRNTEAFF.